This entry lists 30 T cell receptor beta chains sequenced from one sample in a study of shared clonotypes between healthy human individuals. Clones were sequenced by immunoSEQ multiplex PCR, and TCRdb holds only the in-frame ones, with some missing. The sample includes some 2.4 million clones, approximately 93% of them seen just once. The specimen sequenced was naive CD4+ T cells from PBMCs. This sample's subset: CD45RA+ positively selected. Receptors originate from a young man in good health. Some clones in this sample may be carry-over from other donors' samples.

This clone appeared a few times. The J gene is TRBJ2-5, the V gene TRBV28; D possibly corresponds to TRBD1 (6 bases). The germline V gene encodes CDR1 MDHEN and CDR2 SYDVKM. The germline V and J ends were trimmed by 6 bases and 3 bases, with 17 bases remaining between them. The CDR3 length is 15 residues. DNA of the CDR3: TGTGCCAGCAGAGTACAGGGCCAGGCAGAAGAGACCCAGTACTTC. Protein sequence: CASRVQGQAEETQYF.

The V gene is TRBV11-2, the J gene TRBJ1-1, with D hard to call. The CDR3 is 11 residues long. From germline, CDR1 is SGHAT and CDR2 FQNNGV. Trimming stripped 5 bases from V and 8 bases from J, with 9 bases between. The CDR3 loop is CASSPNGEAFF. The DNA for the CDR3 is TGTGCCAGCAGCCCAAACGGGGAAGCTTTCTTT.

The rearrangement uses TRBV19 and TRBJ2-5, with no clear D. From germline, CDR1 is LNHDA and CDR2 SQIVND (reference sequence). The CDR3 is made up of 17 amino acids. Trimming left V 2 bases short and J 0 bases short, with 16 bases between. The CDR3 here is CASSIRVGNLYQETQYF. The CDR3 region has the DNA TGTGCCAGTAGTATAAGGGTCGGCAACCTGTACCAAGAGACCCAGTACTTC.

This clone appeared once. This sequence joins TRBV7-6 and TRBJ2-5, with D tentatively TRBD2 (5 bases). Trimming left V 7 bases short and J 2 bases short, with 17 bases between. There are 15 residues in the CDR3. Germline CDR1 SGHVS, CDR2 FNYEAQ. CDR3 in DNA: TGTGCCAGCATCGAGTATCCCGGACTGCAAGAGACCCAGTACTTC. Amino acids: CASIEYPGLQETQYF.

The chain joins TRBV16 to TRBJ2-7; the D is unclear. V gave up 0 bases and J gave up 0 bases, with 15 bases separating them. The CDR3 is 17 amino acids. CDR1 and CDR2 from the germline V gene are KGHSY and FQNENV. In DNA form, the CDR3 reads TGTGCCAGCAGCCAATCTAGCAGGCCCGGCAGCTCCTACGAGCAGTACTTC. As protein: CASSQSSRPGSSYEQYF.

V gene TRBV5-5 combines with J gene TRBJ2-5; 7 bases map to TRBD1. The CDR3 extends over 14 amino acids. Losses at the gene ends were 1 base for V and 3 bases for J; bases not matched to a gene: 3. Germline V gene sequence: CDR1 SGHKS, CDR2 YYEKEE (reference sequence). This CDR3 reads CASSLTGTEETQYF. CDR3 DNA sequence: TGTGCCAGCAGCTTGACCGGGACAGAAGAGACCCAGTACTTC. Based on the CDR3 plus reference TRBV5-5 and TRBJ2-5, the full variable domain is DAGVTQSPTHLIKTRGQQVTLRCSPISGHKSVSWYQQVLGQGPQFIFQYYEKEERGRGNFPDRFSARQFPNYSSELNVNALLLGDSALYLCASSLTGTEETQYFGPGTRLLVL.

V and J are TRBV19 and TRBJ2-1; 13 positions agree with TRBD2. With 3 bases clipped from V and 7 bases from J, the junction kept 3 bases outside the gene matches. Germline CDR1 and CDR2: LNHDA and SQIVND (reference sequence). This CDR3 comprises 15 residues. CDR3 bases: TGTGCCAGTAGTATGCCGGGACTAGCGGGGAATGAGCAGTTCTTC. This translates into CASSMPGLAGNEQFF.

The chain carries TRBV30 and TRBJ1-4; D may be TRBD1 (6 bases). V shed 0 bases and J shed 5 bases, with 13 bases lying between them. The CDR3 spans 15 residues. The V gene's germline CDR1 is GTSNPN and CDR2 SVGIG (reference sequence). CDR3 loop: CAWSVWAGENEKLFF. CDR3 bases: TGTGCCTGGAGTGTATGGGCAGGGGAGAATGAAAAACTGTTTTTT.

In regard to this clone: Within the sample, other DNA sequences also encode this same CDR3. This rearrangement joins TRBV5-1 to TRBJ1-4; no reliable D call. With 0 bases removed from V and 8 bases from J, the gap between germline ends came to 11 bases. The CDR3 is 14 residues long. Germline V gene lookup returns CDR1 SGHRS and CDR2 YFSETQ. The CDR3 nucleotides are TGCGCCAGCAGCTTGGACACGGGAGACGAAAAACTGTTTTTT. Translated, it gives CASSLDTGDEKLFF.

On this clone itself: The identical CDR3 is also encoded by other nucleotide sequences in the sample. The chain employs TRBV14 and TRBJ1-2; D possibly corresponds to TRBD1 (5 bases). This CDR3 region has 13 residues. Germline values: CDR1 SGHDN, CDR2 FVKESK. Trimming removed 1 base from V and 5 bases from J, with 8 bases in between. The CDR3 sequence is CASSQGGFYGYTF. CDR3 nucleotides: TGTGCCAGCAGCCAAGGGGGCTTTTATGGCTACACCTTC.

The CDR3 region has the DNA TGTGCCAGCAGTTTATTATCGGTTTACGAGCAGTACTTC. Encoded protein: CASSLLSVYEQYF. V usage is TRBV28 and J usage is TRBJ2-7; D uncertain. The V end lost 1 base, the J end lost 4 bases, and 8 bases lay between the germline ends. Germline CDR1 reads MDHEN; CDR2 reads SYDVKM. The CDR3 totals 13 residues.

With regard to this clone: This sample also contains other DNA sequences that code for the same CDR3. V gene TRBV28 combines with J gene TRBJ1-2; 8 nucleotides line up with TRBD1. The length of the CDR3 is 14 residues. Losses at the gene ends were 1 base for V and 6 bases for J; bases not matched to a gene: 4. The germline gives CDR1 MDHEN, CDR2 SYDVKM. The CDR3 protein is CASSLSDRVDGYTF. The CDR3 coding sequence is TGTGCCAGCAGTTTATCGGACAGGGTCGATGGCTACACCTTC.

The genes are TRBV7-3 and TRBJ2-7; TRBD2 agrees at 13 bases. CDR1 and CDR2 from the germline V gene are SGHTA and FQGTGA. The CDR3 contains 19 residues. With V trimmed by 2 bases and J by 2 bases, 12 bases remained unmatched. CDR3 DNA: TGTGCCAGCAGCTTACGTGGGACTAGCGGGGATCTTTCCGCCTACGAGCAGTACTTC. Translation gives CASSLRGTSGDLSAYEQYF.

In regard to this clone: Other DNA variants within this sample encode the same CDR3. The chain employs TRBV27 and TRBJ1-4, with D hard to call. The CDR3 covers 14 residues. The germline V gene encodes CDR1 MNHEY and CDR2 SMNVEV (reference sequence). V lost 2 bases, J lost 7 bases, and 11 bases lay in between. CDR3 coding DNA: TGTGCCAGCAGTTTAGCTGGGGTTGGTGAAAAACTGTTTTTT. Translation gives CASSLAGVGEKLFF.

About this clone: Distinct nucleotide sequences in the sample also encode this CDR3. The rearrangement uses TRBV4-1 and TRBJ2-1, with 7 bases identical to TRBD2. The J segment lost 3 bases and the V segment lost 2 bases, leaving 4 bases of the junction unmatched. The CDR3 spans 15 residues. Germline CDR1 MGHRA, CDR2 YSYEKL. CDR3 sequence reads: CASSQLGLSYNEQFF. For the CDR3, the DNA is TGCGCCAGCAGCCAACTGGGACTAAGCTACAATGAGCAGTTCTTC.

CDR3 in amino acids: CASSTTLGYEQYF. The CDR3 DNA reads as TGTGCCAGCAGCACCACCCTAGGCTACGAGCAGTACTTC. J is TRBJ2-5 and V is TRBV5-4; D is ambiguous. The J call may be mistaken, given a closer DNA end match to TRBJ2-7. The CDR3 is 13 residues long. Germline V CDR1 and CDR2: SGHNT, YYREEE (reference sequence).

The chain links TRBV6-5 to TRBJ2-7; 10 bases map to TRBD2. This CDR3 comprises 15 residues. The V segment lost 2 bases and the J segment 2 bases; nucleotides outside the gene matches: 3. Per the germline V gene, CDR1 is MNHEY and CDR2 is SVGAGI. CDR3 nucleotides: TGTGCCAGCAGTTACCGGACTAGCGGTCCCTACGAGCAGTACTTC. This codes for CASSYRTSGPYEQYF.

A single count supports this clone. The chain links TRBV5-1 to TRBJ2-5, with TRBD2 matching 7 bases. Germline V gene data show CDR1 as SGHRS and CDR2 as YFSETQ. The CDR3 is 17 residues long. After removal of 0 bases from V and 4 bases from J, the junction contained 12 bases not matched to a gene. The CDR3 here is CASSLVKMGGAGETQYF. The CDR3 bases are TGCGCCAGCAGCTTGGTTAAAATGGGAGGGGCAGGAGAGACCCAGTACTTC.

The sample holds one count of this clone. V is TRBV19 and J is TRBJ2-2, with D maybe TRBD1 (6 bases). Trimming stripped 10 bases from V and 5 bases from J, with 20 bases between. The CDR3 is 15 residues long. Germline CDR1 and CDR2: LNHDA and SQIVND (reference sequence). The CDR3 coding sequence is TGTGCCAAGCCCACAGGCCAGGGGTGGACCGGGGAGCTGTTTTTT. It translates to CAKPTGQGWTGELFF.

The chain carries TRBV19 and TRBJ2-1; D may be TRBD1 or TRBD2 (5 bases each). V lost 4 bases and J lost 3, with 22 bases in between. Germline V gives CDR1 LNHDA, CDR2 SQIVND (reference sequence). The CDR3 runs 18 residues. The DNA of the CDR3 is TGTGCCAGTAGTACGTCTCGGGCCGGGAAGGGGTACTACAATGAGCAGTTCTTC. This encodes CASSTSRAGKGYYNEQFF.

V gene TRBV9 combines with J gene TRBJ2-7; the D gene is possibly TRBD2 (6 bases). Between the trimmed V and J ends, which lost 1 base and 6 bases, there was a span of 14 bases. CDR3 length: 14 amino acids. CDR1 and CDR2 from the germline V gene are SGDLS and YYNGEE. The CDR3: CASSVYELGGEQYF. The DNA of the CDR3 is TGTGCCAGCAGCGTATACGAGCTCGGGGGCGAGCAGTACTTC.

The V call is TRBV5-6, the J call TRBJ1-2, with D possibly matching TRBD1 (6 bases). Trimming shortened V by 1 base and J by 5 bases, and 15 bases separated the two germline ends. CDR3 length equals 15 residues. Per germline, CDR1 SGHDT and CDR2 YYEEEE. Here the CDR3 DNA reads TGTGCCAGCAGCTTGTATTCCACACAGGGTTATGGCTACACCTTC. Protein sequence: CASSLYSTQGYGYTF. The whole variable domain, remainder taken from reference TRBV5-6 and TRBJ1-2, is DAGVTQSPTHLIKTRGQQVTLRCSPKSGHDTVSWYQQALGQGPQFIFQYYEEEERQRGNFPDRFSGHQFPNYSSELNVNALLLGDSALYLCASSLYSTQGYGYTFGSGTRLTVV.

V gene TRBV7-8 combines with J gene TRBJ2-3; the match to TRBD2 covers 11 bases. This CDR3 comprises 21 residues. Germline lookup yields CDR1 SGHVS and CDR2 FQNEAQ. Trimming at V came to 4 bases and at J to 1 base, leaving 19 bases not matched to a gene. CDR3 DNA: TGTGCCAGCAGCTCCCGAGGTCTACTAGCGGGAGATCCTTGGGGCACAGATACGCAGTATTTT. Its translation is CASSSRGLLAGDPWGTDTQYF.

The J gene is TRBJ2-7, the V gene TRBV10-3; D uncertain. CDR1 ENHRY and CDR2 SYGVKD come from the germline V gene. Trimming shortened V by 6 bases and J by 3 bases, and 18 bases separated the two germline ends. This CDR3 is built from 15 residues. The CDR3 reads CAISPQTATSYEQYF. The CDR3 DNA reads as TGTGCCATCAGCCCCCAGACGGCTACAAGCTACGAGCAGTACTTC.

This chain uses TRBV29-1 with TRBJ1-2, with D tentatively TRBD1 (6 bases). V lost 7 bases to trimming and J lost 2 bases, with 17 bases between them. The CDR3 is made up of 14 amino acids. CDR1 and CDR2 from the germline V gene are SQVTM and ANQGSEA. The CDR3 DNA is TGCAGCGGAGGGCCGGAACAGGGCAACTATGGCTACACCTTC. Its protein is CSGGPEQGNYGYTF.

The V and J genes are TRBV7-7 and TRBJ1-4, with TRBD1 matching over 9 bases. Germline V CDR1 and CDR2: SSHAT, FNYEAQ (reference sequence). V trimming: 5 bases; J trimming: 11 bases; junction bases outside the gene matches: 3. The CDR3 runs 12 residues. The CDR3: CASSPGQGKLFF. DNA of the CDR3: TGTGCCAGCAGCCCCGGACAGGGGAAACTGTTTTTT.

The CDR3 DNA reads TGCGCCAGCAGCTTGGAAGGTCCCGGTGGAGCTGGAAACACCATATATTTT. As protein: CASSLEGPGGAGNTIYF. The chain uses TRBV5-1 and TRBJ1-3; the D is unclear. Germline V gives CDR1 SGHRS, CDR2 YFSETQ. Trimming took 0 bases from V and 2 from J, leaving 15 bases between them. This CDR3 contains 17 residues.

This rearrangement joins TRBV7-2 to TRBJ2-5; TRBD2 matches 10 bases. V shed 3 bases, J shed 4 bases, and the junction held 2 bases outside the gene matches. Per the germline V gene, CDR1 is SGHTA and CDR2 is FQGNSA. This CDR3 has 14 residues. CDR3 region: CASSFSSGGETQYF. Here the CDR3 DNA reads TGTGCCAGCAGCTTTTCTAGCGGGGGAGAGACCCAGTACTTC.

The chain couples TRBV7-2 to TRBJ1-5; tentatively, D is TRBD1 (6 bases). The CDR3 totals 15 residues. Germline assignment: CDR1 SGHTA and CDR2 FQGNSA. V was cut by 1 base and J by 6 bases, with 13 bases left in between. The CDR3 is CASSLVRGHIQPQHF. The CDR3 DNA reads TGTGCCAGCAGCTTAGTCAGGGGCCACATTCAGCCCCAGCATTTT.

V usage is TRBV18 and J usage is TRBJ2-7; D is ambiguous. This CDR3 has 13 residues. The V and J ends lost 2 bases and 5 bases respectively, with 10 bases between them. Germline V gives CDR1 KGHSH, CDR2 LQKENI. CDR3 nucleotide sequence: TGTGCCAGCTCACCAGATCGTCGGGACGAGCAGTACTTC. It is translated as CASSPDRRDEQYF.